This TCR beta chain was sequenced during a study of STAT3 mutations in large granular lymphocyte leukemia. Study observations and caveats: Differing intervals and regimens complicate linking therapy response to clone burden. Every T-cell large granular lymphocyte leukemia patient had at least one immunodominant TCR beta clonotype.

Trimming took 5 bases from V and 2 from J, leaving 17 bases between them. CDR1 SEHNR and CDR2 FQNEAQ come from the germline V gene (reference sequence). The CDR3 has 16 residues. The data were produced by immunoSEQ multiplex PCR, yet TCRdb's version contains in-frame clones alone and is incomplete. The sample includes 3,000 to 3,500 clones, about 74% of them seen just once. As concerns this clone: The antigen is unknown.

Sequenced: peripheral blood mononuclear cells. J is TRBJ2-3 and V is TRBV7-9, with D tentatively TRBD1 or TRBD2 (6 bases each). The TCR was taken from a man between 60 and 70 years old with T-cell large granular lymphocyte leukemia. Some clones in this sample may be carry-over from other donors' samples. CDR3 in DNA: TGTGCCAGCAGCCCCCCCATAGGGGGGTTCACAGATACGCAGTATTTT. This sequence encodes CASSPPIGGFTDTQYF.